This record concerns one TCR beta chain sequence. The data originate from a study of blood T cells in healthy people across ages. The V and J ends lost 3 bases and 9 bases respectively, with 12 bases between them. The CDR3 is 13 residues long. Per germline, CDR1 MNHEY and CDR2 SMNVEV (reference sequence). Through a sample-barcoded 5' primer and a J-beta primer mix, a second PCR was run for about 6 to 12 cycles. Using its own MiXCR run on the 5' RACE reads, TCRdb lists one record per CDR3 protein. The sample records 1,500,000 or so distinct CDR3 sequences, approximately 42% being singletons. The sample consisted of blood. This receptor was identified in a woman younger than 30 in good health. The chain employs TRBV27 and TRBJ2-1; D is unclear. The CDR3 region is CASSLDGLIEQFF. DNA of the CDR3: TGTGCCAGCAGTTTGGACGGCCTGATTGAGCAGTTCTTC.